The rows below give T cell receptor beta chains drawn from one sample of a study of blood T cell repertoires in COVID-19. Here immunoSEQ multiplex PCR was the method, and the copy in TCRdb shows in-frame clones only, minus some. The table has roughly 150,000 clones, about 88% seen once. Material for sequencing was peripheral blood. The receptors were sampled from a man aged 50 to 60 who had recovered from COVID-19. CDR3s include the opening cysteine and the closing phenylalanine or tryptophan. A D gene is named only where the DNA matches it firmly. Expanded clones get a size class; other rows say once, few or many, or leave the size out.

clone size	CDR3 length	V gene	D gene	J gene	CDR3 DNA	CDR3 protein
NA	13	TRBV5-5	TRBD1	TRBJ2-7	TGTGCCAGCAGCTTGCAGGGGGCCTACGAGCAGTACTTC	CASSLQGAYEQYF
NA	15	TRBV28	NA	TRBJ2-2	TGTGCCAGCAGTTCCGGAGGTTCGAATACCGGGGAGCTGTTTTTT	CASSSGGSNTGELFF
NA	15	TRBV11-2	TRBD2	TRBJ2-3	TGTGCCAGCAGAAAGCGGGGGGGCTTTTCAGATACGCAGTATTTT	CASRKRGGFSDTQYF
NA	17	TRBV7-2	TRBD1	TRBJ1-2	TGTGCCAGCAGCTATTCGGCATCCGGACAGGGGAAGGCTGGCTACACCTTC	CASSYSASGQGKAGYTF
once	14	TRBV6-6	TRBD2	TRBJ2-3	TGTGCCAGCAGTACCCCGGGAGGGACAGATACGCAGTATTTT	CASSTPGGTDTQYF
NA	14	TRBV5-1	NA	TRBJ1-2	TGCGCCAGCTCCAATGCCGACAGTAACTATGGCTACACCTTC	CASSNADSNYGYTF
NA	17	TRBV20-1	TRBD1	TRBJ1-1	TGCAGTGCTAGTCACAGGGGAAGGTTTGGGATGAACACTGAAGCTTTCTTT	CSASHRGRFGMNTEAFF
NA	15	TRBV27	TRBD1	TRBJ2-7	TGTGCCAGCAGTCTGAAGGGGGACAGGACTTACGAGCAGTACTTC	CASSLKGDRTYEQYF
NA	14	TRBV5-1	NA	TRBJ2-5	TGCGCCAGCAGCTTGGCAGGGGTTGGGGAGACCCAGTACTTC	CASSLAGVGETQYF
once	15	TRBV24-1	NA	TRBJ2-5	TGTGCCACCAGTGCTTGGGGAGCTTTCCAAGAGACCCAGTACTTC	CATSAWGAFQETQYF
NA	13	TRBV29-1	NA	TRBJ2-3	TGCAGCAGCGCTCAGGGGTTAACAGATACGCAGTATTTT	CSSAQGLTDTQYF
once	14	TRBV7-2	TRBD2	TRBJ2-3	TGTGCCAGCAGCGCTAGCGGGGGGGCGGATACGCAGTATTTT	CASSASGGADTQYF
NA	13	TRBV6-5	TRBD1	TRBJ2-7	TGTGCCAGCAGAAAGGGGGCGGTCAACGAGCAGTACTTC	CASRKGAVNEQYF
once	17	TRBV6-2/TRBV6-3	TRBD1	TRBJ1-1	TGTGCCAGCAGTTACTCGATTTGGGACAGGCTGAACACTGAAGCTTTCTTT	CASSYSIWDRLNTEAFF
NA	14	TRBV2	TRBD2	TRBJ2-3	TGTGCCAGTCAAGCGGGAGTTCTGACAGATACGCAGTATTTT	CASQAGVLTDTQYF
NA	16	TRBV27	NA	TRBJ2-1	TGTGCCAGCAGTCCCCCCTGGAGCGGAGGCTACAATGAGCAGTTCTTC	CASSPPWSGGYNEQFF
NA	17	TRBV30	TRBD2	TRBJ2-3	TGTGCCTGGAGCGGCGGCGGACTAGTTGGAGCAGGAGATACGCAGTATTTT	CAWSGGGLVGAGDTQYF
NA	14	TRBV3-1/TRBV3-2	NA	TRBJ2-7	TGTGCCAGCAGCCCCTCGACCGGGTTGGGCGAGCAGTACTTC	CASSPSTGLGEQYF
NA	14	TRBV19	TRBD1	TRBJ2-3	TGTGCCAGTAGACGGACAGGGGGCCCAGATACGCAGTATTTT	CASRRTGGPDTQYF
NA	12	TRBV30	NA	TRBJ2-7	TGTGCCTGGAGTGACAGATCCTACGAGCAGTACTTC	CAWSDRSYEQYF
NA	15	TRBV4-2	TRBD1	TRBJ2-3	TGTGCCAGCAGCCAAGCGACGACAGGGCCAGATACGCAGTATTTT	CASSQATTGPDTQYF
NA	13	TRBV9	TRBD1	TRBJ1-2	TGTGCCAGCAGTCGATTTGGACAGGGGTATTACACCTTC	CASSRFGQGYYTF
NA	13	TRBV7-9	NA	TRBJ1-3	TGTGCCAGCAGACGGGACTTCGGAAACACCATATATTTT	CASRRDFGNTIYF
NA	15	TRBV25-1	NA	TRBJ1-4	TGTGCCAGCAGTGACTGGGGGGGGACTAATGAAAAACTGTTTTTT	CASSDWGGTNEKLFF
NA	15	TRBV24-1	TRBD1	TRBJ2-5	TGTGCCACCAGTGATTCCGGGACAGGCTCCGAGACCCAGTACTTC	CATSDSGTGSETQYF
NA	13	TRBV5-1	NA	TRBJ1-1	TGCGCCAGCAGCTTGTTACGGGACACTGAAGCTTTCTTT	CASSLLRDTEAFF
NA	15	TRBV7-2	TRBD1	TRBJ1-1	TGTGCCAGCAGCTATACAGGGGGCGTCAACACTGAAGCTTTCTTT	CASSYTGGVNTEAFF
NA	16	TRBV7-3	TRBD1	TRBJ2-1	TGTGCCAGCAGCCCGGGTCTGGGACAGACCTACAATGAGCAGTTCTTC	CASSPGLGQTYNEQFF
NA	16	TRBV2	NA	TRBJ2-7	TGTGCCAGCAGGCCAGGGCGCCGAGGCGGAGCCTACGAGCAGTACTTC	CASRPGRRGGAYEQYF
many	14	TRBV2	NA	TRBJ2-7	TGTGCCAGCAGGGAGGGACAGCTCACCTACGAGCAGTACTTC	CASREGQLTYEQYF
NA	15	TRBV15	NA	TRBJ1-1	TGTGCCACCAGCTCTCCGGTCCGCCTGAACACTGAAGCTTTCTTT	CATSSPVRLNTEAFF
few	15	TRBV9	TRBD2	TRBJ2-1	TGTGCCAGCAGCGTATCTGGGACTAGCGGCAATGAGCAGTTCTTC	CASSVSGTSGNEQFF
once	14	TRBV9	NA	TRBJ2-7	TGTGCCAGCAGCGTAGCAGCAGGGGCCTACGAGCAGTACTTC	CASSVAAGAYEQYF
NA	14	TRBV9	TRBD2	TRBJ2-1	TGTGCCAGCAGCGTGTCTAGCGGGAACAATGAGCAGTTCTTC	CASSVSSGNNEQFF
NA	15	TRBV2	TRBD1	TRBJ2-2	TGTGCCAGCAGTGAAGCCAGGGGGTCGCCCGGGGAGCTGTTTTTT	CASSEARGSPGELFF
NA	16	TRBV27	TRBD2	TRBJ2-1	TGTGCCAGCAGTCTGCGACTAGCCTTGCCCTACAATGAGCAGTTCTTC	CASSLRLALPYNEQFF
NA	14	TRBV3-1/TRBV3-2	TRBD1	TRBJ1-6	TGTGCCAGCAGCCAACGGACAGGGGGATCACCCCTCCACTTT	CASSQRTGGSPLHF
few	15	TRBV9	NA	TRBJ1-5	TGTGCCAGCAGCGTAGGGGAGGGAAGGGGCCAGCCCCAGCATTTT	CASSVGEGRGQPQHF
NA	15	TRBV14	NA	TRBJ2-3	TGTGCCAGCAGCCAAGTCGGTAGCGGCACAGATACGCAGTATTTT	CASSQVGSGTDTQYF
NA	12	TRBV3-1/TRBV3-2	NA	TRBJ1-1	TGTGCCAGCAGCCAACATAACACTGAAGCTTTCTTT	CASSQHNTEAFF
NA	20	TRBV7-2	NA	TRBJ2-6	TGTGCCAGCAGCTTAGCAACAGCAGGGATTCTCCCTTCTGGGGCCAACGTCCTGACTTTC	CASSLATAGILPSGANVLTF
NA	14	TRBV7-2	NA	TRBJ2-3	TGTGCCAGCAGCACCCGACAGGTGGAAGATACGCAGTATTTT	CASSTRQVEDTQYF
NA	14	TRBV6-1	TRBD2	TRBJ2-4	TGTGCCAGCAGTGAAATGGGCGGGGGGCGAGCTCAGTACTTC	CASSEMGGGRAQYF
few	13	TRBV25-1	TRBD2	TRBJ2-7	TGTGCCAGCAGTGAAGGCGGGGGTAACGAGCAGTACTTC	CASSEGGGNEQYF
NA	15	TRBV19	TRBD2	TRBJ2-1	TGTGCCAGTAGCCCAATTAAGACTAGCAGCAATGAGCAGTTCTTC	CASSPIKTSSNEQFF
NA	14	TRBV11-1	NA	TRBJ2-3	TGTGCCAGCAGCCATCCTACTAGCACAGATACGCAGTATTTT	CASSHPTSTDTQYF